One sample yielded the 21 T cell receptor beta chains listed below, sequenced in a study of T cell changes during pregnancy in multiple sclerosis. Using immunoSEQ multiplex PCR, the repertoire was profiled, and TCRdb retains in-frame clones only, with some absent. The data show 45,000 to 60,000 clones, with 90% to 95% seen just once and approximately 0.4% held by the top ten. The sample here was CD4+ T cells from peripheral blood mononuclear cells, taken before pregnancy. These receptor sequences come from a female donor with multiple sclerosis, enrolled in a pregnancy study.

This clone has a handful of counts. V is TRBV4-1 and J is TRBJ2-7, with 7 positions matching TRBD1. With 0 bases clipped from V and 4 bases from J, the junction kept 12 bases outside the gene matches. The CDR3 length is 17 residues. CDR1 is MGHRA and CDR2 is YSYEKL in the germline V gene. The CDR3 loop is CASSQDLMTGTGYEQYF. In DNA form, the CDR3 reads TGCGCCAGCAGCCAAGATCTGATGACAGGGACGGGATACGAGCAGTACTTC.

The V gene is TRBV7-8, the J gene TRBJ2-2; 10 bases are a match to TRBD1. V shed 5 bases, J shed 6 bases, and the junction held 12 bases outside the gene matches. Germline-derived CDR1 and CDR2 are SGHVS and FQNEAQ. This CDR3 region has 17 residues. In nucleotides, the CDR3 is TGTGCCAGCAGCCCGCGCCGACAGGGGGCGCGGGCCGGGGAGCTGTTTTTT. It is translated as CASSPRRQGARAGELFF. Full variable domain (missing parts from reference TRBV7-8 and TRBJ2-2): GAGVSQSPRYKVAKRGQDVALRCDPISGHVSLFWYQQALGQGPEFLTYFQNEAQLDKSGLPSDRFFAERPEGSVSTLKIQRTQQEDSAVYLCASSPRRQGARAGELFFGEGSRLTVL.

This chain uses TRBV6-6 with TRBJ1-2; a weak D match, TRBD1 (5 bases). The CDR3 covers 14 residues. CDR1 is MNHNY and CDR2 is SVGAGI in the germline V gene (reference sequence). The V end was cut by 4 bases, the J end by 8 bases, with 17 bases between. Here the CDR3 reads CASSWTGGEGGYTF. CDR3 in DNA: TGTGCCAGCAGTTGGACGGGAGGGGAAGGCGGCTACACCTTC.

In this sample, this clone turned up once. The chain combines TRBV2 with TRBJ1-2, with TRBD1 matching 7 bases. After removal of 7 bases from V and 4 bases from J, the junction contained 6 bases not matched to a gene. The CDR3 is 13 amino acids. CDR1 and CDR2 (germline): SNHLY, FYNNEI. The CDR3 bases are TGTGCCAGCAAGAGGACAGGCCTCTATGGCTACACCTTC. This sequence encodes CASKRTGLYGYTF.

The V call is TRBV19, the J call TRBJ2-3; D is uncertain. Per germline, CDR1 LNHDA and CDR2 SQIVND (reference sequence). With 3 bases removed from V and 2 bases from J, the gap between germline ends came to 12 bases. The CDR3 extends over 15 amino acids. CDR3: CASSMARSLTDTQYF. DNA of the CDR3: TGTGCCAGTAGTATGGCCAGATCCCTCACAGATACGCAGTATTTT.

The gene calls are TRBV9 and TRBJ1-1, with D unresolved. The V end was cut by 0 bases, the J end by 3 bases, with 24 bases between. The CDR3 extends over 19 amino acids. CDR1 and CDR2 from the germline V gene are SGDLS and YYNGEE. The CDR3 DNA reads TGTGCCAGCAGCGTAGCTCCCTCCCCCCGTGGGCGAACGGACACTGAAGCTTTCTTT. Translating gives CASSVAPSPRGRTDTEAFF. The whole variable domain, remainder taken from reference TRBV9 and TRBJ1-1, is DSGVTQTPKHLITATGQRVTLRCSPRSGDLSVYWYQQSLDQGLQFLIQYYNGEERAKGNILERFSAQQFPDLHSELNLSSLELGDSALYFCASSVAPSPRGRTDTEAFFGQGTRLTVV.

The chain combines TRBV5-1 with TRBJ2-5; 12 bases are a match to TRBD1. The trim removed 1 base at V and 4 bases at J, leaving 8 bases unmatched. Per germline, CDR1 SGHRS and CDR2 YFSETQ. The CDR3 is 17 amino acids. CDR3 residues: CASSLRLGQGALETQYF. The CDR3 bases are TGCGCCAGCAGCTTGCGTTTGGGACAGGGGGCATTAGAGACCCAGTACTTC.

CDR3 nucleotide sequence: TGTGCCAGTAGTATAGGGCTAGATCCTCACAATGAGCAGTTCTTC. This translates into CASSIGLDPHNEQFF. The rearrangement links TRBV19 to TRBJ2-1; no clear D. CDR3 size: 15 residues. CDR1 LNHDA and CDR2 SQIVND come from the germline V gene (reference sequence). Between the trimmed V and J ends, which lost 1 base and 5 bases, there was a span of 12 bases.

V is TRBV6-5 and J is TRBJ1-2, with TRBD1 as a possible D gene (5 bases). Between the trimmed V and J ends, which lost 2 bases and 4 bases, there was a span of 11 bases. This CDR3 is 14 amino acids long. CDR1 and CDR2 (germline): MNHEY, SVGAGI. This chain's CDR3 is CASSYSGTFYGYTF. The DNA for the CDR3 is TGTGCCAGCAGTTACAGCGGGACTTTCTATGGCTACACCTTC.

The chain recombines TRBV27 with TRBJ1-5; 7 nucleotides line up with TRBD1. The V segment lost 6 bases and the J segment 6 bases; nucleotides outside the gene matches: 8. From germline, CDR1 is MNHEY and CDR2 SMNVEV (reference sequence). This CDR3 comprises 14 residues. CDR3 nucleotide sequence: TGTGCCAGCAGACGCGACAGGGCTACTCAGCCCCAGCATTTT. This sequence encodes CASRRDRATQPQHF.

V gene TRBV6-1 combines with J gene TRBJ1-1; TRBD1 matches 8 bases. In germline, CDR1 is MNHNS, CDR2 SASEGT. CDR3 length equals 14 residues. The trim removed 6 bases at V and 3 bases at J, leaving 6 bases unmatched. CDR3 protein: CASSPGGSYTEAFF. The CDR3 DNA is TGTGCCAGCAGCCCAGGGGGCTCGTACACTGAAGCTTTCTTT.

V gene TRBV7-6 combines with J gene TRBJ2-5; D gene ambiguous. The CDR3 extends over 9 amino acids. Trimming pared 9 bases from V and 5 bases from J, leaving 4 bases between. From germline, CDR1 is SGHVS and CDR2 FNYEAQ. CDR3 amino acids: CARSETQYF. The CDR3 DNA reads as TGTGCCAGGTCGGAGACCCAGTACTTC.

The chain joins TRBV27 to TRBJ1-1; D is possibly TRBD1 (6 bases). This CDR3 is 15 amino acids long. Germline V gives CDR1 MNHEY, CDR2 SMNVEV (reference sequence). Trimming removed 3 bases at V and 2 bases at J, with 13 bases between. The CDR3 region has the DNA TGTGCCAGCAGTTTGCAGGGGCTAACTAACACTGAAGCTTTCTTT. As protein: CASSLQGLTNTEAFF.

The V gene is TRBV7-9, the J gene TRBJ2-1, with 8 nucleotides matching TRBD1. Germline V lookup: CDR1 SEHNR, CDR2 FQNEAQ (reference sequence). The CDR3 has 14 amino acids. The trim removed 5 bases at V and 3 bases at J, leaving 3 bases unmatched. CDR3 sequence reads: CASSPGQGYNEQFF. In DNA form, the CDR3 reads TGTGCCAGCAGCCCTGGACAGGGCTACAATGAGCAGTTCTTC.

This clone appeared a single time. The gene calls are TRBV30 and TRBJ2-1; 9 bases are shared with TRBD1. Germline V CDR1 and CDR2: GTSNPN, SVGIG (reference sequence). Trimming at V came to 5 bases and at J to 7 bases, leaving 3 bases not matched to a gene. The length of the CDR3 is 12 residues. CDR3 nucleotide sequence: TGTGCCTGGGGGACAGGGTTTAATGAGCAGTTCTTC. The encoded protein is CAWGTGFNEQFF.

This chain connects TRBV18 to TRBJ1-4, with D perhaps matching TRBD1 (5 bases). Trimming left V 0 bases short and J 12 bases short, with 14 bases between. The CDR3 sequence is 14 residues long. CDR1 and CDR2 from the germline V gene are KGHSH and LQKENI. CDR3 amino acids: CASSPPVSGGELFF. CDR3 in DNA: TGTGCCAGCTCACCACCGGTTTCGGGAGGGGAACTGTTTTTT.

The rearrangement uses TRBV4-1 and TRBJ2-3; 8 bases line up with TRBD2. The CDR3 is 15 amino acids. J was trimmed by 0 bases and V by 3 bases; bases with no gene match: 2. CDR1 and CDR2 from the germline V gene are MGHRA and YSYEKL. CDR3 loop: CASSQTSVSTDTQYF. The CDR3 region has the DNA TGCGCCAGCAGCCAGACTAGCGTAAGCACAGATACGCAGTATTTT.

The rearrangement joins TRBV7-6 to TRBJ2-1, with a tentative D call TRBD2 (6 bases). Looked up from germline, CDR1 is SGHVS and CDR2 is FNYEAQ. Trimming cost V 5 bases and J 6 bases, with 17 bases left between them. The CDR3 sequence is 15 residues long. Written as DNA, the CDR3 is TGTGCCAGCAGCCCTAGGAGGGCCGAGGCCAATGAGCAGTTCTTC. It codes for CASSPRRAEANEQFF.

The J gene is TRBJ2-3, the V gene TRBV6-6; D uncertain. The CDR3 loop spans 14 amino acids. Trimming took 1 base from V and 1 from J, leaving 6 bases between them. Germline assignment: CDR1 MNHNY and CDR2 SVGAGI (reference sequence). The CDR3 bases are TGTGCCAGCAGTTACTACCAGGGCACAGATACGCAGTATTTT. Encoded protein: CASSYYQGTDTQYF.

J is TRBJ1-1 and V is TRBV18; possible D gene TRBD1, 6 bases. The CDR3 spans 14 residues. The V gene's germline CDR1 is KGHSH and CDR2 LQKENI. V shed 3 bases and J shed 4 bases, with 12 bases lying between them. As DNA, the CDR3 is TGTGCCAGCTCACCGTCAGGGGTGGGCACTGAAGCTTTCTTT. It is translated as CASSPSGVGTEAFF.

This chain joins TRBV18 and TRBJ2-4; D perhaps matches TRBD2 (6 bases). The CDR3 is 14 amino acids. The germline V gene has CDR1 KGHSH and CDR2 LQKENI. With 6 bases removed from V and 6 bases from J, the gap between germline ends came to 15 bases. The CDR3 DNA is TGTGCCAGCTCGCGGGACGGGAGTTTAAACATTCAGTACTTC. Its protein product is CASSRDGSLNIQYF.